The count of the clone carrying this T cell receptor beta chain is one. Assay: immunoSEQ multiplex PCR; the TCRdb copy retains only in-frame clones and omits some. The data show some 100,000 clones, 85% to 90% seen once. This entry comes from a study of blood T cell repertoires in COVID-19. At the level of the study: T cells, B-cell-depleted T cells, or PBMCs provided the cDNA or gDNA that served as material.

The CDR3 runs to 16 residues. CDR1 is SGHVS, CDR2 FQNEAQ, per germline. The V and J ends lost 0 bases and 2 bases respectively, with 10 bases between them. The sequence derives from a woman aged 65 to 85 with acute or convalescent COVID-19. The chain recombines TRBV7-8 with TRBJ2-2; a weak D match, TRBD2 (5 bases). What was sequenced was peripheral blood. DNA for the CDR3: TGTGCCAGCAGCTTAGCCGAGGGAGCTAACACCGGGGAGCTGTTTTTT. Translating gives CASSLAEGANTGELFF.